This is a list of T cell receptor beta chains from one sample in a study of beta chain features in type 1 diabetes. Sequencing used immunoSEQ multiplex PCR; TCRdb keeps in-frame clones, though not all of them. The table lists approximately 170,000 clones, approximately 8.4% of them singletons. Sequenced input: central memory CD4+ T cells from blood. The receptors come from a man between 18 and 35 years old with type 1 diabetes. CDR3s include the opening cysteine and the closing phenylalanine or tryptophan. The order of the fields is V gene, D gene, J gene, clone size, CDR3 DNA, CDR3 protein. D genes are given only for firm matches. Size is stated for part of the rows, as once, few or many counts, or as a class when the clone is expanded.

>TRBV10-3|TRBD1|TRBJ1-4|NA
TGTGCCATCAGCCCCGGACAGGGAAAGGAAAAACTGTTTTTT
CAISPGQGKEKLFF
>TRBV19|NA|TRBJ2-7|NA
TGTGCCAGTAGAAACGGCTACGAGCAGTACTTC
CASRNGYEQYF
>TRBV29-1|TRBD1|TRBJ2-7|NA
TGCAGCGTTGATAACAGGGGGGACGAGCAGTACTTC
CSVDNRGDEQYF
>TRBV19|TRBD1|TRBJ2-7|NA
TGTGCCAGTAGTTCACAGGGGTCGGGGGAGCAGTACTTC
CASSSQGSGEQYF
>TRBV7-9|TRBD2|TRBJ2-3|few
TGTGCCAGCAGCCCAGTAGCGGGGGCCCAATATTTT
CASSPVAGAQYF
>TRBV15|NA|TRBJ2-3|NA
TGTGCCACCAGCAGGGCAACTTCAGGGGCTACGCAGTATTTT
CATSRATSGATQYF
>TRBV10-3|NA|TRBJ1-2|NA
TGTGCCATCAGTGAGTCGAGGGGGGGAAGGTATGGCTACACCTTC
CAISESRGGRYGYTF
>TRBV30|NA|TRBJ2-5|few
TGTGCCTGGAGATCAGGGGCCATCGAGACCCAGTACTTC
CAWRSGAIETQYF
>TRBV10-2|TRBD2|TRBJ2-1|NA
TGCGCCAGCTCCCGGGACTATGCATACAATGAGCAGTTCTTC
CASSRDYAYNEQFF
>TRBV29-1|TRBD1|TRBJ2-7|NA
TGCAGCGTTTCCGGGACAGGGGAGTTTTGGCAGTACTTC
CSVSGTGEFWQYF
>TRBV5-6|TRBD1|TRBJ2-5|many
TGTGCCAGCAGCAACGGACAGGGTGGAGAGACCCAGTACTTC
CASSNGQGGETQYF
>TRBV19|NA|TRBJ2-7|NA
TGTGCCAGTAGCCAACTCAGGGCGCCGGACTACGAGCAGTACTTC
CASSQLRAPDYEQYF
>TRBV21-1|NA|TRBJ1-6|few
TGTGCCAGCAGCAAGAGGGCCGATAATTCACCCCTCCACTTT
CASSKRADNSPLHF
>TRBV6-6|TRBD1|TRBJ2-1|NA
TGTGCCAGCAGTTACTCAACAGGGGGGAATGAGCAGTTCTTC
CASSYSTGGNEQFF
>TRBV30|NA|TRBJ2-5|few
TGTGCCTGGAGCCCCCGGGAGACCCAGTACTTC
CAWSPRETQYF
>TRBV5-1|TRBD2|TRBJ2-5|NA
TGCGCCAGCAGTTTTTTAGGGACTAGCCAAGAGACCCAGTACTTC
CASSFLGTSQETQYF
>TRBV11-2|TRBD2|TRBJ2-2|NA
TGTGCCAGCAGCTTTAAGGACGGGAGGGCCTTAAGCACCGGGGAGCTGTTTTTT
CASSFKDGRALSTGELFF
>TRBV11-1|TRBD1|TRBJ2-1|many
TGTGCCAGCAGCTATCGACAGGGGGGCTCCTACAATGAGCAGTTCTTC
CASSYRQGGSYNEQFF
>TRBV6-5|TRBD2|TRBJ2-7|few
TGTGCCAGCAGTTACCAGGGAATAGCGGGAAGATACGAGCAGTACTTC
CASSYQGIAGRYEQYF
>TRBV6-6|NA|TRBJ2-3|few
TGTGCCAGCCATTACGGGGGGCTTACAGATACGCAGTATTTT
CASHYGGLTDTQYF
>TRBV28|NA|TRBJ1-4|NA
TGTGCCAGCACCCTCGGGGGGGGAGGTAAAAAACTGTTTTTT
CASTLGGGGKKLFF
>TRBV2|NA|TRBJ1-1|few
TGTGCCAGCACCAAACAGGGGAACACTGAAGCTTTCTTT
CASTKQGNTEAFF
>TRBV18|NA|TRBJ2-3|NA
TGTGCCAGCTCACCCTCTAGCACAGATACGCAGTATTTT
CASSPSSTDTQYF
>TRBV5-1|NA|TRBJ1-2|NA
TGCGCCAGCGCTCAGGCAGAGACCTATGGCTACACCTTC
CASAQAETYGYTF
>TRBV19|NA|TRBJ2-2|few
TGTGCCAGTAGTATGACTAGATGGACCGGGGAGCTGTTTTTT
CASSMTRWTGELFF
>TRBV18|NA|TRBJ1-5|NA
TGTGCCAGCTCACCGTCCGGGGGGCCTGGGAATCAGCCCCAGCATTTT
CASSPSGGPGNQPQHF
>TRBV6-5|NA|TRBJ2-5|many
TGTGCCACCTCTAAGACACAGGGGACCCAGTACTTC
CATSKTQGTQYF
>TRBV11-2|NA|TRBJ1-4|NA
TGTGCCAGCAGCTTAAATTTCGGGAATGAAAAACTGTTTTTT
CASSLNFGNEKLFF
>TRBV7-9|TRBD1|TRBJ2-7|NA
TGTGCCAGCAGCCCAACAGGGGGAGAGCAGTACTTC
CASSPTGGEQYF
>TRBV9|TRBD1|TRBJ1-1|NA
TGTGCCAGCAGCGCAGACCCCGGGACAGGGGACACTGAAGCTTTCTTT
CASSADPGTGDTEAFF
>TRBV12-2|NA|TRBJ2-1|NA
TGTGCAAGTGGACATAAACCGGGACAGGGGGCGCATCTAGCGGGAGGGCGGGGTGAGCAGTTCTTC
CASGHKPGQGAHLAGGRGEQFF
>TRBV7-9|TRBD2|TRBJ2-3|few
TGTGCCAGCAGTCTTAGCGGGGGGCCGGCAGATACGCAGTATTTT
CASSLSGGPADTQYF
>TRBV6-5|NA|TRBJ1-1|few
TGTGCCAGCGGGGGGTACCGGAACACTGAAGCTTTCTTT
CASGGYRNTEAFF
>TRBV19|TRBD1|TRBJ2-2|few
TGTGCCAGTACCCTCCCACCCGGGACAGGGTATGGAGCCGGGGAGCTGTTTTTT
CASTLPPGTGYGAGELFF
>TRBV7-2|NA|TRBJ1-2|NA
TGTGCCAGCAGCTTAGCACAGGGTGGAATCATTGGCTACACCTTC
CASSLAQGGIIGYTF
>TRBV5-4|TRBD1|TRBJ2-7|few
TGTGCCAGCAGCTTGGCCGGGACAGAATCCTACGAGCAGTACTTC
CASSLAGTESYEQYF
>TRBV5-1|NA|TRBJ1-2|few
TGCGCCAGCAGCTTGGAAAGGGCGGGTGGCTACACCTTC
CASSLERAGGYTF
>TRBV6-6|TRBD2|TRBJ2-3|few
TGTGCCAGCAGTTACTCTTCGCGGGGGGGCGGAGATACGCAGTATTTT
CASSYSSRGGGDTQYF
>TRBV27|NA|TRBJ2-6|few
TGTGCCAGCAGTCTCAAAGCCCCTCTAGGCCCTTCTGGGGCCAACGTCCTGACTTTC
CASSLKAPLGPSGANVLTF